This T cell receptor beta chain was recovered during a study of cytotoxic CD8 clonotypes in ibrutinib-treated CLL. The data were produced by immunoSEQ multiplex PCR, yet TCRdb's version contains in-frame clones alone and is incomplete. In the table there are about 97,000 clones, 70% to 85% of which are singletons. CDR1 SNHLY and CDR2 FYNNEI come from the germline V gene. V was cut by 2 bases and J by 7 bases, with 8 bases left in between. The CDR3 sequence is 12 residues long. This clone was picked up a small number of times. This clonotype was sampled from a human donor with chronic lymphocytic leukemia. J is TRBJ1-1 and V is TRBV2, with D perhaps matching TRBD1 (6 bases). The specimen comprised PBMCs, sampled after 12 months of ibrutinib treatment. As DNA, the CDR3 is TGTGCCAGCAGTGAAACAGGGATTGAAGCTTTCTTT. It encodes CASSETGIEAFF.